The 28 T cell receptor beta chains given below trace back to one sample, sequenced in a study of cytomegalovirus exposure and HLA in healthy donors. PCR involved 60 Vbeta and 13 Jbeta primers. Produced via immunoSEQ multiplex PCR; TCRdb's table is partial and in-frame only. The sample shows 150,000 to 200,000 clones, about four fifths of them seen only once. The specimen was PBMCs. The receptors originated from a woman aged 45-65 years in good health and CMV-seronegative.

The chain couples TRBV6-5 to TRBJ1-5; D not resolved. Trimming stripped 10 bases from V and 0 bases from J, with 13 bases between. Germline V gene lookup returns CDR1 MNHEY and CDR2 SVGAGI. This CDR3 comprises 14 residues. CDR3 sequence: CATGGQFSNQPQHF. The CDR3 region has the DNA TGTGCCACCGGCGGGCAGTTTAGCAATCAGCCCCAGCATTTT.

This clone was counted once. This chain links TRBV7-6 with TRBJ1-1, with D uncertain. The CDR3 length is 15 residues. Germline lookup yields CDR1 SGHVS and CDR2 FNYEAQ. Deletions cut 5 bases from V and 3 bases from J, with 16 bases between. The CDR3 loop is CASSPSTERDTEAFF. CDR3 DNA: TGTGCCAGCAGCCCCTCGACGGAGAGGGACACTGAAGCTTTCTTT. The variable domain in full, with the rest retrieved from reference TRBV7-6 and TRBJ1-1, is GAGVSQSPRYKVTKRGQDVALRCDPISGHVSLYWYRQALGQGPEFLTYFNYEAQQDKSGLPNDRFSAERPEGSISTLTIQRTEQRDSAMYRCASSPSTERDTEAFFGQGTRLTVV.

V and J are TRBV27 and TRBJ2-6; no clear D. The CDR3 is 19 residues long. V was pared by 6 bases and J by 4 bases, with 25 bases between. Germline-derived CDR1 and CDR2 are MNHEY and SMNVEV (reference sequence). CDR3 in amino acids: CASSQSTVTFGRGANVLTF. The CDR3 bases are TGTGCCAGCAGCCAATCTACGGTGACATTCGGTCGCGGGGCCAACGTCCTGACTTTC.

The chain combines TRBV6-5 with TRBJ2-1; D perhaps matches TRBD1 (5 bases). The CDR3 totals 14 residues. Between the trimmed V and J ends, which lost 0 bases and 3 bases, there was a span of 6 bases. Germline assignment: CDR1 MNHEY and CDR2 SVGAGI. CDR3 region: CASSYSTDYNEQFF. In DNA, the CDR3 is TGTGCCAGCAGTTACTCGACAGACTACAATGAGCAGTTCTTC.

The gene calls are TRBV27 and TRBJ2-2, with 10 bases identical to TRBD2. The length of the CDR3 is 16 residues. V shed 5 bases, J shed 6 bases, and the junction held 9 bases outside the gene matches. Germline loops: CDR1 MNHEY, CDR2 SMNVEV (reference sequence). CDR3 DNA sequence: TGTGCCAGCAGTCAAATAGCGGGAGGAGGGGCCGGGGAGCTGTTTTTT. This gives the protein CASSQIAGGGAGELFF.

V and J are TRBV6-5 and TRBJ2-1, with 11 bases identical to TRBD1. V was pared by 6 bases and J by 9 bases, with 10 bases of the junction left unmatched. Germline V gives CDR1 MNHEY, CDR2 SVGAGI. This CDR3 has 15 amino acids. The CDR3 here is CASRRTGGEAIEQFF. The CDR3, as DNA: TGTGCCAGCAGAAGGACAGGGGGCGAGGCAATTGAGCAGTTCTTC.

This chain uses TRBV7-2 with TRBJ1-2; a weak D match, TRBD1 (5 bases). Looked up from germline, CDR1 is SGHTA and CDR2 is FQGNSA. The V end was cut by 6 bases, the J end by 8 bases, with 22 bases between. This CDR3 spans 15 amino acids. This CDR3 reads CASSSVITGSGGYTF. CDR3 nucleotides: TGTGCCAGCAGTTCAGTTATCACAGGTAGTGGCGGCTACACCTTC.

The chain employs TRBV27 and TRBJ1-1; 7 nucleotides agree with TRBD1. Germline values: CDR1 MNHEY, CDR2 SMNVEV (reference sequence). Trimming removed 5 bases from V and 11 bases from J; junction bases left unmatched: 17. The CDR3 has 15 residues. The CDR3 DNA is TGTGCCAGCAGTATAGGGACAGCCACCCAGCAGAAGGCTTTCTTT. Its protein is CASSIGTATQQKAFF.

The genes are TRBV7-2 and TRBJ1-1; TRBD1 aligns across 7 bases. The ends lost 2 bases at V and 2 bases at J; junction bases unmatched: 2. CDR3 size: 14 residues. Per the germline V gene, CDR1 is SGHTA and CDR2 is FQGNSA. The CDR3 coding sequence is TGTGCCAGCAGCTTACAGGGGGGTAACACTGAAGCTTTCTTT. Amino acids: CASSLQGGNTEAFF.

The chain couples TRBV6-6 to TRBJ2-7, with D tentatively TRBD2 (5 bases). The length of the CDR3 is 14 residues. Germline assignment: CDR1 MNHNY and CDR2 SVGAGI (reference sequence). The V gene lost 0 bases and the J gene lost 5 bases, with 11 bases spanning the gap. CDR3 in amino acids: CASSYSASFDEQYF. CDR3 DNA: TGTGCCAGCAGTTACTCCGCTAGCTTCGACGAGCAGTACTTC.

The V call is TRBV27, the J call TRBJ1-5; a possible D gene is TRBD1 (6 bases). Deletions cut 6 bases from V and 2 bases from J, with 11 bases between. Germline values: CDR1 MNHEY, CDR2 SMNVEV (reference sequence). This CDR3 contains 14 residues. The DNA of the CDR3 is TGTGCCAGCAGGCAGGGGCAGGGCAATCAGCCCCAGCATTTT. Amino acid sequence: CASRQGQGNQPQHF.

This sequence joins TRBV2 and TRBJ2-1; tentatively, D is TRBD1 (6 bases). Between the trimmed V and J ends, which lost 6 bases and 4 bases, there was a span of 22 bases. The CDR3 consists of 17 residues. Germline values: CDR1 SNHLY, CDR2 FYNNEI. CDR3 in amino acids: CASRKFVGTGFYNEQFF. The CDR3 DNA reads as TGTGCCAGCAGGAAATTCGTCGGAACAGGGTTTTACAATGAGCAGTTCTTC.

The chain recombines TRBV25-1 with TRBJ2-1, with TRBD1 matching 8 bases. The trim removed 8 bases at V and 12 bases at J, leaving 6 bases unmatched. The CDR3 extends over 11 amino acids. Looked up from germline, CDR1 is MGHDK and CDR2 is SYGVNS. Here the CDR3 DNA reads TGTGCCAGCGGGGGACAGGCGGCGCAGTTCTTC. It codes for CASGGQAAQFF.

The chain carries TRBV2 and TRBJ1-6; D may be TRBD1 (5 bases). With 0 bases removed from V and 5 bases from J, the gap between germline ends came to 8 bases. The CDR3 runs 15 residues. Germline-derived CDR1 and CDR2 are SNHLY and FYNNEI. The CDR3 spells CASSEAGLHNSPLHF. The CDR3, as DNA: TGTGCCAGCAGTGAAGCGGGGCTCCATAATTCACCCCTCCACTTT.

The chain joins TRBV7-2 to TRBJ2-7; 8 positions agree with TRBD1. The CDR3 has 15 residues. In germline, CDR1 is SGHTA, CDR2 FQGNSA. The ends lost 5 bases at V and 4 bases at J; junction bases unmatched: 10. CDR3 loop: CASSTNPGGAYEQYF. Here the CDR3 DNA reads TGTGCCAGCAGCACAAACCCAGGGGGCGCGTACGAGCAGTACTTC.

The chain is built from TRBV6-5 and TRBJ2-7; 13 positions match TRBD2. This CDR3 is 15 amino acids long. CDR1 and CDR2 from the germline V gene are MNHEY and SVGAGI. V dropped 4 bases and J dropped 6; count of bases not matched to a gene: 6. The CDR3 nucleotides read TGTGCCAGCAGTTTCCCCACTAGCGGGAGGGCCGAGCAGTACTTC. Its translation: CASSFPTSGRAEQYF.

This clone was observed a few times. The genes are TRBV28 and TRBJ1-5; D gene uncertain. Between the trimmed V and J ends, which lost 3 bases and 0 bases, there was a span of 12 bases. The germline gives CDR1 MDHEN, CDR2 SYDVKM. This CDR3 contains 16 residues. The CDR3 DNA is TGTGCCAGCAGTTTCTTCGACTTAACTAGCAATCAGCCCCAGCATTTT. Amino acid sequence: CASSFFDLTSNQPQHF.

The chain carries TRBV29-1 and TRBJ2-4; 11 bases align to TRBD2. The V gene's germline CDR1 is SQVTM and CDR2 ANQGSEA. V lost 6 bases, J lost 1 base, and 8 bases stayed unmatched. The CDR3 has 16 amino acids. The CDR3 spells CSVRLAGRLAKNIQYF. The CDR3 nucleotides read TGCAGCGTCCGACTAGCGGGGCGACTGGCCAAAAACATTCAGTACTTC. Complete variable domain (other parts from reference TRBV29-1 and TRBJ2-4): SAVISQKPSRDICQRGTSLTIQCQVDSQVTMMFWYRQQPGQSLTLIATANQGSEATYESGFVIDKFPISRPNLTFSTLTVSNMSPEDSSIYLCSVRLAGRLAKNIQYFGAGTRLSVL.

The table lists this clone with a few counts. The rearrangement joins TRBV4-2 to TRBJ2-1; 10 bases are a match to TRBD2. The CDR3 covers 15 residues. Germline V CDR1 and CDR2: LGHNA, YNFKEQ. V shed 6 bases, J shed 5 bases, and the junction held 7 bases outside the gene matches. The CDR3 here is CASSATSGVNNEQFF. CDR3 coding DNA: TGTGCCAGCAGTGCTACTAGCGGGGTAAACAATGAGCAGTTCTTC.

The chain couples TRBV6-5 to TRBJ2-7, with 9 bases fitting TRBD1. CDR1 and CDR2 from the germline V gene are MNHEY and SVGAGI. Trimming at V came to 6 bases and at J to 3 bases, leaving 6 bases not matched to a gene. This CDR3 comprises 14 residues. CDR3: CASRRWTGDYEQYF. The CDR3, as DNA: TGTGCCAGCAGACGTTGGACAGGGGACTACGAGCAGTACTTC.

The chain uses TRBV11-2 and TRBJ2-2; 7 nucleotides match TRBD2. Germline assignment: CDR1 SGHAT and CDR2 FQNNGV. The CDR3 covers 15 residues. Trimming took 2 bases from V and 0 from J; bases not matched to a gene: 0. The DNA of the CDR3 is TGTGCCAGCAGCTTACGGGGGGCGAACACCGGGGAGCTGTTTTTT. The encoded protein is CASSLRGANTGELFF.

The rearrangement links TRBV14 to TRBJ1-2; perhaps TRBD1 as D (5 bases). The ends were cut back, 0 bases at V and 4 bases at J, with 12 bases in the middle. CDR1 is SGHDN and CDR2 is FVKESK in the germline V gene. The CDR3 is made up of 15 amino acids. The DNA of the CDR3 is TGTGCCAGCAGCCAAGAAGCCGGACAACCCTATGGCTACACCTTC. As protein: CASSQEAGQPYGYTF.

The J gene is TRBJ2-5, the V gene TRBV28, with TRBD2 matching over 7 bases. The tail of the sequence fits TRBJ2-7 better, so the J call may be wrong. CDR3 length: 14 amino acids. Germline lookup yields CDR1 MDHEN and CDR2 SYDVKM. CDR3 amino acids: CASSTWEGPYEQYF. The CDR3 DNA follows: TGTGCCAGCAGTACATGGGAGGGCCCCTACGAGCAGTACTTC.

The chain joins TRBV19 to TRBJ2-3, with D perhaps matching TRBD1 (6 bases). Germline V CDR1 and CDR2: LNHDA, SQIVND (reference sequence). The CDR3 extends over 14 amino acids. Trimming took off 8 bases at V and 4 bases at J, with 16 bases between the two ends. As DNA, the CDR3 is TGTGCCAGTTGCAGGACAGCTACTTCAGATACGCAGTATTTT. The encoded protein is CASCRTATSDTQYF.

The chain couples TRBV13 to TRBJ2-5; D uncertain. The germline V gene encodes CDR1 PRHDT and CDR2 FYEKMQ (reference sequence). The CDR3 is made up of 15 amino acids. The V gene lost 1 base and the J gene lost 4 bases, with 13 bases spanning the gap. The CDR3 sequence: CASSLASQLGETQYF. The DNA of the CDR3 is TGTGCCAGCAGCTTAGCGTCTCAACTTGGAGAGACCCAGTACTTC.

The J gene is TRBJ2-2, the V gene TRBV13; 7 bases align to TRBD2. Germline V lookup: CDR1 PRHDT, CDR2 FYEKMQ (reference sequence). The CDR3 has 16 residues. Unmatched junction bases numbered 13, after V lost 5 bases and J lost 7 bases. For the CDR3, the DNA is TGTGCCAGCAGCCGGATCCTGACTAGCCTCGGCGGGGAGCTGTTTTTT. Protein: CASSRILTSLGGELFF.

J is TRBJ2-1 and V is TRBV4-3; TRBD2 matches at 8 bases. V lost 3 bases, J lost 8 bases, and 9 bases stayed unmatched. Germline V gives CDR1 LGHNA, CDR2 YSLEER. The CDR3 extends over 15 amino acids. This chain's CDR3 is CASSQSAGGIYEQFF. The DNA of the CDR3 is TGCGCCAGCAGCCAGTCGGCGGGAGGAATTTATGAGCAGTTCTTC.

This rearrangement joins TRBV4-3 to TRBJ2-1, with TRBD2 as a possible D gene (5 bases). CDR1 is LGHNA, CDR2 YSLEER, per germline. This CDR3 has 15 amino acids. V shed 4 bases and J shed 1 base, with 11 bases lying between them. This CDR3 reads CASSRERRSYNEQFF. The CDR3 DNA reads as TGCGCCAGCAGCCGCGAGCGGCGTTCCTACAATGAGCAGTTCTTC.